This T cell receptor beta chain stems from a study of cytomegalovirus exposure and HLA in healthy donors. Background on the study: Early release data held 85 million or so unique TCRs from HLA-typed donors.

Regarding the study as a whole: Analysis was carried out at a later point, and it linked a missense DCLRE1C variant to TCR beta V- and J-gene trimming. HLA allele associations emerged for fewer than 20,000 TCR beta sequences in a later analysis, at 0.05 false discovery rate.

As to this clone: No antigen is known for it.

V was clipped by 5 bases and J by 1 base, with 8 bases between them. The germline CDR1 and CDR2 sequences are SQVTM and ANQGSEA. CDR3 length: 12 amino acids. Likely unrecorded immune exposures existed in these nominally healthy donors. A multiplex PCR was run with 60 Vbeta primers and 13 Jbeta primers. Generated by immunoSEQ multiplex PCR, the TCRdb table keeps only in-frame clones and is missing some. The table includes 270,000 or so clones, around 86% detected once. The chain joins TRBV29-1 to TRBJ1-2, with no clear D. The TCR originated in a man aged 35 to 55 in good health and CMV-seropositive. Sample: PBMCs. This CDR3 reads CSVLRVNYGYTF. In nucleotides, the CDR3 is TGCAGCGTTTTGCGAGTTAACTATGGCTACACCTTC.